The sequence of this TCR beta chain was determined in a study of blood T cell repertoires in COVID-19. Study at large: Samples representing acute and convalescent COVID-19 were sourced from the United States, Italy and Spain.

Method: immunoSEQ multiplex PCR; TCRdb's copy keeps in-frame clones and lacks some. In the table there are approximately 100,000 clones, 80% to 95% of which are singletons. Per germline, CDR1 MNHEY and CDR2 SVGAGI. This CDR3 spans 13 amino acids. The V end lost 4 bases, the J end lost 5 bases, and 11 bases lay between the germline ends. This clone was counted once. V gene TRBV6-5 combines with J gene TRBJ1-2; D might be TRBD1 (5 bases). The TCR originated in a man between 65 and 79 years old with acute or convalescent COVID-19. Sequenced: peripheral blood. In DNA form, the CDR3 reads TGTGCCAGCAGTTGGGGCTCAGGGTATGGCTACACCTTC. Its translation is CASSWGSGYGYTF.